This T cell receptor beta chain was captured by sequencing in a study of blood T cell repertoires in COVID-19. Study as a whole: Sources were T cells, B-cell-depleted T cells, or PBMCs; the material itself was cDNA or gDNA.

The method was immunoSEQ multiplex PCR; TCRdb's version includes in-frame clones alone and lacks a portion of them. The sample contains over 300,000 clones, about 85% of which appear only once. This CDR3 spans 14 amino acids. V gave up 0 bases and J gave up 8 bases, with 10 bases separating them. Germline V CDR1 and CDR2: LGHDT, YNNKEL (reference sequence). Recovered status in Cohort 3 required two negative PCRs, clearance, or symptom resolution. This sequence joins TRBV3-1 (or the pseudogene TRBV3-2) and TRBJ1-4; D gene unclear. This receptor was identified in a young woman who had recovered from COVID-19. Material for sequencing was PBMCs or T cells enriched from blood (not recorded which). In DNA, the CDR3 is TGTGCCAGCAGCCAAGACACGGGTGGGGAAAAACTGTTTTTT. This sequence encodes CASSQDTGGEKLFF.